What follows describes a single TCR beta chain. This sample was included in a study of blood T cell repertoires in COVID-19. Study as a whole: Material from acute and convalescent COVID-19 was sourced from the United States, Italy and Spain. PBMCs, B-cell-depleted T cells, or T cells provided the cDNA or gDNA that made up the material.

V lost 6 bases and J lost 4; bases outside the gene matches: 8. Germline V gives CDR1 MNHEY, CDR2 SVGAGI. There are 15 residues in the CDR3. Per the authors' pipeline: Scientists estimated how many nucleated cells there were by amplifying reference gene primers. Only in-frame clones appear in the TCRdb table, and some are missing; sequencing was by immunoSEQ multiplex PCR. Clone size and the V and J calls come from that table; the DNA yielded D and trimming. The repertoire holds about 120,000 clones, with around 82% as singletons. The gene calls are TRBV6-5 and TRBJ1-2; 10 bases map to TRBD1. The clonotype was recovered from a human donor in a cohort sampled during active COVID-19. What was sequenced was peripheral blood. CDR3 region: CASSLRDRGFYGYTF. The CDR3 nucleotides read TGTGCCAGCAGCCTGCGGGACAGGGGTTTCTATGGCTACACCTTC.